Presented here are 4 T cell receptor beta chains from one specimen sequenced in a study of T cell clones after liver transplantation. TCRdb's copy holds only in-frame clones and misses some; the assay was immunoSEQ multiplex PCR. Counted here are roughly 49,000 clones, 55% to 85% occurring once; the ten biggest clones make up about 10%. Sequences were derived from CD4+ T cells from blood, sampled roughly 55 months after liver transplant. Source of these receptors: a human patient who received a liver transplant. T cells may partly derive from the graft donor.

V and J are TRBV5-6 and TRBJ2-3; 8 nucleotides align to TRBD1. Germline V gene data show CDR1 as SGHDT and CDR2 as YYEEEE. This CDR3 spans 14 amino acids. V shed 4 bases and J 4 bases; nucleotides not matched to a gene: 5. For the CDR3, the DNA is TGTGCCAGCAGCCTAGGACAGGGCGCAGATACGCAGTATTTT. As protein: CASSLGQGADTQYF.

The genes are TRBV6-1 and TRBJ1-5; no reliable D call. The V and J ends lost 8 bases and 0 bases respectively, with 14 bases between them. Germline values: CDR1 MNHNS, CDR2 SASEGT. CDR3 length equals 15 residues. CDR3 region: CASSAEAYSNQPQHF. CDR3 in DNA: TGTGCCAGCTCTGCGGAGGCCTATAGCAATCAGCCCCAGCATTTT.

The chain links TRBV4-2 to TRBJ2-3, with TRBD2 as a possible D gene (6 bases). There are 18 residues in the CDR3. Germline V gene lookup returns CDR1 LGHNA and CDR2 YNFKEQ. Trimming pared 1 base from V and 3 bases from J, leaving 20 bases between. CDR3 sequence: CASSQGGPGAAGTDTQYF. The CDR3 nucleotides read TGTGCCAGCAGCCAAGGGGGTCCGGGAGCGGCAGGGACAGATACGCAGTATTTT.

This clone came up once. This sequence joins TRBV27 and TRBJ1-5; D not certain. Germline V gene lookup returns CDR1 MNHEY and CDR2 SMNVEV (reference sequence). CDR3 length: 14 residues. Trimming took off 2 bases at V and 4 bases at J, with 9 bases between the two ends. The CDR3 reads CASSLQQNNQPQHF. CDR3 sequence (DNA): TGTGCCAGCAGTTTACAACAGAATAATCAGCCCCAGCATTTT.